The next 3 T cell receptor beta chains were all read from a single sample in a study of blood T cell repertoires in COVID-19. TCRdb keeps only in-frame clones here, not all; method: immunoSEQ multiplex PCR. The profile shows roughly 500,000 clones, 80% to 90% of them singletons. Sequencing input: peripheral blood. Receptor source: a human donor in a cohort sampled during active COVID-19.

This clone was seen only once. The chain recombines TRBV11-2 with TRBJ2-7; no definite D call. The germline CDR1 and CDR2 sequences are SGHAT and FQNNGV. Trimming removed 2 bases at V and 2 bases at J, with 13 bases between. The CDR3 sequence is 15 residues long. Here the CDR3 reads CASSLFRAPTYEQYF. In nucleotides, the CDR3 is TGTGCCAGCAGCTTATTTCGCGCCCCGACCTACGAGCAGTACTTC.

This chain joins TRBV19 and TRBJ1-2; D is unclear. CDR3 length: 14 amino acids. Per germline, CDR1 LNHDA and CDR2 SQIVND (reference sequence). The V and J ends lost 7 bases and 4 bases respectively, with 16 bases between them. The CDR3 DNA is TGTGCCAGTAATCGGCGGGGAACCACCTATGGCTACACCTTC. As protein: CASNRRGTTYGYTF.

This clone was counted only a few times. The V and J genes are TRBV11-2 and TRBJ2-7; 10 nucleotides match TRBD1. Germline lookup yields CDR1 SGHAT and CDR2 FQNNGV. V dropped 6 bases and J dropped 5; count of bases not matched to a gene: 10. The CDR3 runs to 15 residues. The chain's CDR3 is CASSPNRDRGHEQYF. The CDR3 nucleotides read TGTGCCAGCAGTCCGAACCGGGACAGGGGCCACGAGCAGTACTTC.